This paragraph covers one T cell receptor beta chain sequence. The antigen remains unidentified. The same CDR3 also results from other DNA sequences found in this sample. Time point here: week 35, safety follow-up. Vaccine doses each comprised 300 ug of mutant IDH1 20-mer peptide, with topical imiquimod. The donors had new WHO grade 3 or 4 astrocytomas; these were IDH1-mutant and ATRX-lost. Assay used: immunoSEQ multiplex PCR; TCRdb lists only in-frame clones, some missing. This table holds tens of thousands of clones, under 90% found once. The CDR3 spans 15 residues. V was pared by 8 bases and J by 4 bases, with 20 bases between. Germline CDR1 reads MNHNS; CDR2 reads SASEGT. The sample originates from a study of a mutant IDH1 vaccine in newly diagnosed glioma. Study context: The start of vaccination came 4-6 weeks after radiotherapy alone, or with temozolomide cycles. Visit V12 was at week 35; visit V13 was at week 47. The therapy given earlier, which was standard therapy, consisted of radiotherapy, temozolomide, or both, and most of the patients received both.

The sequence was obtained from a woman aged 40-49 years with glioma. Some clones in this sample may be carry-over from other donors' samples. The chain uses TRBV6-1 and TRBJ2-5, with TRBD2 as a possible D gene (6 bases). Sequenced material: PBMCs, taken from a glioma patient whose treatment included an IDH1 peptide vaccine. The CDR3 DNA reads as TGTGCCAGCGACCCGACTAGTGGGAGAGGAGAGACCCAGTACTTC. Translation: CASDPTSGRGETQYF.